This TCR delta chain was captured by sequencing in a study of gamma-delta T cells after stem cell transplantation. TCRdb re-identified clones in the RT-PCR reads via CATT. The profile shows about 590 delta-chain clones, about 9.1% of them singletons. This CDR3 is built from 20 residues. Sequenced input: gamma-delta T cells. This sequence originates from a human donor. It is not recorded whose cells these are; they may come from a transplant donor. For the J gene the call is TRDJ1; the V gene lacks a call; TRDD3, the table's D call, lacks a check against the DNA. The CDR3 nucleotides are TGTGCCTGTGACCTCCTCTCCACTCCCATACTGGTGGATACAGCCGATAAACTCATCTTT. Translation: CACDLLSTPILVDTADKLIF.